This is a list of T cell receptor beta chains from one sample in a study of response to subunit inactivated influenza vaccine. TCRdb re-called the RT-PCR reads through MiXCR, storing one row per CDR3 protein. Of 650,000 to 800,000 distinct CDR3 sequences listed, roughly 14% are singletons. This sample comprised PBMCs from blood, obtained roughly 2 weeks before vaccination. These receptors were obtained from a middle-aged man who received an inactivated influenza vaccine. CDR3s include the opening cysteine and the closing phenylalanine or tryptophan. D genes are given only for firm matches. Rows may omit the clone size; those that give it use once, few, many or a size class.

J gene | D gene | V gene | clone size | CDR3 protein | CDR3 DNA
TRBJ2-2 | - | TRBV12-3/TRBV12-4 | many | CASSFINTGELFF | TGTGCCAGCAGTTTCATCAACACCGGGGAGCTGTTTTTT
TRBJ1-3 | - | TRBV19 | - | CASKRNSGNTIYF | TGTGCCAGTAAAAGGAACTCTGGAAACACCATATATTTT
TRBJ2-2 | TRBD1 | TRBV11-2 | few | CASSLGRGQGGELFF | TGTGCCAGCAGCTTAGGCAGGGGGCAGGGCGGGGAGCTGTTTTTT
TRBJ1-4 | - | TRBV7-9 | - | CASSVPGLGGEKLFF | TGTGCCAGCAGCGTACCGGGCCTCGGCGGTGAAAAACTGTTTTTT
TRBJ2-2 | - | TRBV4-1 | - | CASSRLPGSTTPNTGELFF | TGCGCCAGCAGCCGTTTACCGGGAAGCACTACCCCGAACACCGGGGAGCTGTTTTTT
TRBJ2-1 | TRBD2 | TRBV20-1 | - | CSARVRASGTVPMFF | TGCAGTGCTAGAGTGAGGGCTAGCGGTACCGTTCCAATGTTCTTC
TRBJ1-5 | - | TRBV20-1 | few | CSASGGGGDQPQHF | TGCAGTGCTTCAGGAGGGGGGGGCGATCAGCCCCAGCATTTT
TRBJ1-3 | - | TRBV12-3/TRBV12-4 | few | CASSLWGSGNTIYF | TGTGCCAGCAGTTTATGGGGCTCTGGAAACACCATATATTTT
TRBJ2-7 | - | TRBV28 | once | CASRKGSYEQYF | TGTGCCAGCAGGAAAGGGAGCTACGAGCAGTACTTC
TRBJ2-7 | TRBD2 | TRBV28 | few | CASGRISYEQYF | TGTGCTAGCGGGAGGATATCCTACGAGCAGTACTTC
TRBJ1-1 | TRBD1 | TRBV5-1 | many | CASSTGQGVRTEAFF | TGCGCCAGCAGCACCGGACAGGGGGTGCGCACTGAAGCTTTCTTT
TRBJ2-1 | TRBD2 | TRBV27 | - | CASSLSLAGGRYNEQFF | TGTGCCAGCAGTTTATCCCTAGCGGGGGGGCGATACAATGAGCAGTTCTTC
TRBJ2-7 | - | TRBV7-2 | few | CASSAVQTVSYEQYF | TGTGCCAGCAGCGCAGTACAGACGGTATCCTACGAGCAGTACTTC
TRBJ2-1 | - | TRBV20-1 | many | CSARMPGLDNEQFF | TGCAGTGCTAGAATGCCGGGACTTGACAATGAGCAGTTCTTC
TRBJ2-7 | - | TRBV7-2 | - | CASSLGIRLYEQYF | TGTGCCAGCAGCTTAGGAATAAGACTCTACGAGCAGTACTTC
TRBJ2-1 | - | TRBV20-1 | few | CSADKAAPNEQFF | TGCAGTGCTGATAAAGCGGCACCTAATGAGCAGTTCTTC
TRBJ2-1 | - | TRBV29-1 | - | CSVSWQKSYNEQFF | TGCAGCGTTTCGTGGCAGAAGAGCTACAATGAGCAGTTCTTC
TRBJ2-2 | - | TRBV27 | few | CASSLTRAGGELFF | TGTGCCAGCAGTTTGACGAGGGCGGGCGGGGAGCTGTTTTTT
TRBJ2-3 | - | TRBV9 | - | CASSVEPAQGPTDTQYF | TGTGCCAGCAGCGTAGAACCGGCGCAGGGCCCGACAGATACGCAGTATTTT
TRBJ2-1 | TRBD2 | TRBV6-5 | many | CASSYSSGGYNEQFF | TGTGCCAGCAGCTACTCGTCGGGAGGTTACAATGAGCAGTTCTTC
TRBJ2-5 | - | TRBV11-2 | - | CASRAYGSKETQYF | TGTGCCAGCAGAGCGTACGGCTCCAAAGAGACCCAGTACTTC
TRBJ2-7 | - | TRBV29-1 | - | CSVTGGDGYEQYF | TGCAGCGTTACAGGGGGGGACGGTTACGAGCAGTACTTC
TRBJ1-4 | - | TRBV20-1 | - | CSARRVNEKLFF | TGCAGTGCTAGAAGGGTTAATGAAAAACTGTTTTTT
TRBJ1-2 | - | TRBV30 | many | CAWSVIVTLNYGYTF | TGTGCCTGGAGTGTAATAGTCACGCTGAACTATGGCTACACCTTC
TRBJ2-7 | TRBD1 | TRBV3-1 | - | CASSQGTGLYEQYF | TGTGCCAGCAGCCAAGGGACAGGTCTCTACGAGCAGTACTTC
TRBJ2-7 | - | TRBV29-1 | few | CSARGAQGAIDEQYF | TGCAGCGCCCGGGGGGCGCAGGGGGCTATCGACGAGCAGTACTTC
TRBJ2-7 | - | TRBV30 | - | CASRRQLEQYF | TGTGCCTCCCGTCGCCAACTCGAGCAGTACTTC
TRBJ1-2 | - | TRBV12-3/TRBV12-4 | few | CAQSSVQGADGYTF | TGTGCCCAATCATCCGTACAGGGCGCGGATGGCTACACCTTC
TRBJ2-5 | - | TRBV20-1 | - | CSARLALETQYF | TGCAGTGCTAGATTGGCGTTAGAGACCCAGTACTTC
TRBJ2-3 | - | TRBV20-1 | few | CSARDRYTDTQYF | TGCAGTGCTAGAGACCGCTACACAGATACGCAGTATTTT